This entry lists 11 T cell receptor beta chains sequenced from one sample in a study of blood T cell repertoires in COVID-19 (dated by TCRdb to about 2020). The method was the immunoSEQ multiplex PCR assay. TCRdb re-hosts the immuneACCESS table, in-frame sequences only. Its copies lack some clones; in the studies checked, an unresolved V gene accounts for under half of them, and the cause for the rest is not known. The sample table shows approximately 300,000 clones, and more than 70% are seen once. Around 1.6% of the sample belongs to the ten largest clones. The sample was peripheral blood. Receptors were obtained from a woman aged 50 to 60 with acute or convalescent COVID-19.

The chain employs TRBV6-5 and TRBJ2-3; D gene ambiguous. Germline CDR1 MNHEY, CDR2 SVGAGI. The CDR3 runs to 13 residues. The V end was cut by 7 bases, the J end by 0 bases, with 8 bases between. CDR3 coding DNA: TGTGCCAGCATCGTTCGGAGCACAGATACGCAGTATTTT. Translating it yields CASIVRSTDTQYF.

The chain employs TRBV5-4 and TRBJ1-6, with 8 bases identical to TRBD1. Trimming at V came to 4 bases and at J to 8 bases, leaving 8 bases not matched to a gene. Germline CDR1 SGHNT, CDR2 YYREEE (reference sequence). The CDR3 runs 15 residues. The CDR3 nucleotides read TGTGCCAGCAGCGCGCGGACAGGGCAGGATTCACCCCTCCACTTT. Encoded protein: CASSARTGQDSPLHF.

This chain uses TRBV7-2 with TRBJ1-1; the D gene is possibly TRBD1 (6 bases). CDR1 is SGHTA, CDR2 FQGNSA, per germline. The ends were cut back, 7 bases at V and 0 bases at J, with 9 bases in the middle. The CDR3 is made up of 13 amino acids. The CDR3 spells CASKGQMNTEAFF. CDR3 DNA: TGTGCCAGCAAGGGACAAATGAACACTGAAGCTTTCTTT.

The table lists this clone with a few counts. V gene TRBV4-1 combines with J gene TRBJ2-7; 15 bases agree with TRBD2. This CDR3 is built from 14 residues. Germline trimming cut 4 bases from V and 7 bases from J; bases unmatched to any gene: 2. Germline CDR1 and CDR2: MGHRA and YSYEKL. This CDR3 is CASSRGLAGGEQYF. CDR3 bases: TGCGCCAGCAGCCGGGGACTAGCGGGAGGAGAGCAGTACTTC.

The J gene is TRBJ2-2, the V gene TRBV5-1, with D hard to call. Per the germline V gene, CDR1 is SGHRS and CDR2 is YFSETQ. This CDR3 region has 13 residues. V lost 5 bases and J 1 base, leaving 6 bases between the germline ends. The CDR3 is CASRVENTGELFF. The CDR3 DNA reads as TGCGCCAGCAGGGTAGAGAACACCGGGGAGCTGTTTTTT.

The DNA for the CDR3 is TGTGCCAGCAGTTACGGGACAGGGAGCAATCAGCCCCAGCATTTT. Translation: CASSYGTGSNQPQHF. This chain connects TRBV6-2 or TRBV6-3 to TRBJ1-5; 9 bases are shared with TRBD1. Losses at the gene ends were 2 bases for V and 1 base for J; bases not matched to a gene: 0. This CDR3 region has 15 residues. Germline assignment: CDR1 MNHEY and CDR2 SVGEGT.

This chain links TRBV25-1 with TRBJ2-7, with 8 positions matching TRBD2. The V segment lost 7 bases and the J segment 4 bases; nucleotides outside the gene matches: 15. There are 16 residues in the CDR3. The germline gives CDR1 MGHDK, CDR2 SYGVNS. CDR3 in DNA: TGTGCCAGCAACCCAGGAGGGGTAGGCGGGAGGTACGAGCAGTACTTC. Its translation is CASNPGGVGGRYEQYF.

The chain has TRBV19 and TRBJ1-5; TRBD1 aligns across 7 bases. After removal of 6 bases from V and 2 bases from J, the junction contained 10 bases not matched to a gene. CDR3 length: 16 amino acids. The germline gives CDR1 LNHDA, CDR2 SQIVND (reference sequence). This CDR3 reads CASSALTGEGNQPQHF. CDR3 nucleotides: TGTGCCAGTAGCGCTCTTACAGGGGAAGGCAATCAGCCCCAGCATTTT.

V usage is TRBV7-9 and J usage is TRBJ1-2; 10 nucleotides line up with TRBD1. Germline trimming cut 0 bases from V and 8 bases from J; bases unmatched to any gene: 12. From germline, CDR1 is SEHNR and CDR2 FQNEAQ (reference sequence). CDR3 length equals 17 residues. CDR3: CASSLALWGQGHRGYTF. CDR3 nucleotides: TGTGCCAGCAGCTTAGCGCTTTGGGGACAGGGGCACCGCGGCTACACCTTC.

This clone was detected only once. V gene TRBV9 combines with J gene TRBJ2-1; 7 bases align to TRBD2. V gave up 2 bases and J gave up 5 bases; unmatched junction bases: 10. This CDR3 has 16 amino acids. Germline lookup yields CDR1 SGDLS and CDR2 YYNGEE. The CDR3 nucleotides read TGTGCCAGCAGCGTCCGGACCGGGACTAATAACAATGAGCAGTTCTTC. Its translation: CASSVRTGTNNNEQFF.

The chain is built from TRBV7-8 and TRBJ2-7, with TRBD1 matching 8 bases. This CDR3 has 14 residues. J gave up 5 bases and V 3 bases, and 6 bases lay outside the gene matches. Germline V gene sequence: CDR1 SGHVS, CDR2 FQNEAQ. The CDR3, as DNA: TGTGCCAGCAGCTTGACAGGGGTCTATGACGAGCAGTACTTC. Protein: CASSLTGVYDEQYF.